Reported below is one T cell receptor beta chain. The CDR3 has 15 residues. The J segment lost 2 bases and the V segment lost 1 base, leaving 2 bases of the junction unmatched. Germline CDR1 is ENHRY and CDR2 is SYGVKD. This sample stems from a study of identical twins. Template switching supplied a universal primer site; unique molecular identifiers were carried on the cDNA. MiXCR, applied by TCRdb to the 5' RACE reads, yields one record per CDR3 protein. This table holds 520,000 or so distinct CDR3 sequences, roughly 21% found once. This sample also appeared in a second study, on T cells expressing NK-cell markers. That study adds: An anti-gamma-delta TCR antibody was added in several experiments. It restricted sorting to alpha-beta TCR-expressing T cells.

V is TRBV10-3 and J is TRBJ2-5; 9 bases are shared with TRBD1. The TCR originated in a woman aged 18-29 years in good health. Sequenced material: CD4+ T cells sorted from blood. The CDR3 sequence is CAISEWDRDQETQYF. The CDR3 nucleotides are TGTGCCATCAGTGAGTGGGACAGGGATCAAGAGACCCAGTACTTC.